This TCR beta chain was identified in a study of human T cells and chemical hapten exposure. Whole-study results and caveats: Expanded TCRs showed more large CDR3 clusters than pre-sensitization or healthy control sets. The immune response of these alopecia patients might not match healthy individuals'.

A note on this clonotype: Its target is unknown.

Time point defined: patch test 3, about 24 weeks after DPC sensitization. The treatment: therapeutic diphenylcyclopropenone sensitization with weekly scalp DPC. The germline V gene encodes CDR1 SQVTM and CDR2 ANQGSEA. The CDR3 loop spans 15 amino acids. The V end was cut by 3 bases, the J end by 1 base, with 13 bases between. TCRdb analysed the RACE reads with MiXCR anew, one entry per CDR3 protein. This repertoire shows 80,000 to 100,000 distinct CDR3 sequences, about 28% found once; its top ten account for 10% to 13%. V usage is TRBV29-1 and J usage is TRBJ2-1; the D is unclear. This sequence was found in a man in his forties or fifties with alopecia areata. Some clones in this sample may be carry-over from other donors' samples. Sample: whole blood, taken in connection with sensitization to the hapten diphenylcyclopropenone (DPC). Here the CDR3 DNA reads TGCAGCGTTGACGTAACTCCTGCGTCCTACAATGAGCAGTTCTTC. It translates to CSVDVTPASYNEQFF.